This TCR beta chain was captured by sequencing in a study of CD8 T cells in Susac syndrome (dated by TCRdb to the late 2010s). Turning to the overall study: Of the Susac syndrome patients who were sequenced, more than five had clinically active disease and eight or nine were in clinical remission. Susac syndrome patients were therapy-naive, on corticosteroids (some also receiving IVIg), or on IVIg alone at blood withdrawal. Whether CD8+ T cell activation and differentiation in Susac syndrome was antigen driven was tested using repertoire sequencing. Study-wide findings and limitations: The number of individuals in the TCR sequencing and HLA analysis was acknowledged as relatively small. In the CD4+ T cell repertoire of Susac syndrome patients, clonal expansion was not detected.

In the case of this clonotype: Its antigen is still unknown. No base qualities exist here, and no much larger clone lies one base off it.

Peripheral blood CD8+ and CD4+ T cells from healthy donors, Susac syndrome patients and multiple sclerosis patients were profiled by high-throughput TCR beta sequencing. The Susac syndrome patients fulfilled recently defined diagnostic criteria for either definite or probable disease. Bulk CD8+ and CD4+ T cells were purified magnetically by negative isolation, whereas CD8+ TEMRA cells were enriched by FACS. Blood was drawn into EDTA tubes, processed within 24 hours, and PBMCs were isolated by density gradient centrifugation. PBMCs destined for TCR sequencing were cryopreserved in liquid nitrogen and later thawed in a 37 °C water bath. A purity of at least 90% was achieved for sorted or isolated CD4+, CD8+ and CD8+ TEMRA cells. RNA was extracted using the RNeasy kit, and roughly 0.5 to 1 ug of the RNA was reverse transcribed with random hexamers. TCR beta CDR3 regions were amplified with the immunoSEQ multiplex PCR assay covering 54 Vbeta and 13 Jbeta segments. PCR amplification bias was corrected by using a synthetic template baseline for primer optimization and computational correction. The paper's data handling went like this. Reads were annotated to V, D and J genes per IMGT and analyzed with immunoSEQ Analyzer, keeping only productive sequences. Clonality was computed as one minus Shannon entropy normalized by log2 of the number of productive unique sequences. For each patient and control, public and private clones were evaluated within the 100 most prevalent clones. Clones were defined as Susac-specific if absent from the healthy and MS cohorts, from around 1,100 published viral clones and from other ImmuneACCESS disease sequences. The public reads were run again by TCRdb, first through fastp at Q25 and then through MiXCR, and only productive beta chains were kept. Records with the same CDR3 protein are collapsed into one entry carrying the most frequent genes and DNA. The V and J calls, along with clone size, are taken from TCRdb and not from the paper's own processing. The sample table records some 180,000 distinct CDR3 sequences; around 94% of these occur just once. The ten largest account for approximately 0.099% of the sample.

The germline V gene specifies MNHNS as CDR1 and SASEGT as CDR2. The CDR3 spans 17 residues, from the cysteine through the phenylalanine. The read is trimmed to its CDR3 DNA, 51 bases read in frame from base 1. Trimming at the junction amounts to 6 bases on V and 0 bases on J, and the germline ends lie 17 bases apart. The material sequenced was CD4+ T cells from PBMCs. The sequence came from a human donor with Susac syndrome. The chain uses TRBV6-1 and TRBJ2-2; confidence is insufficient to name the D gene. The DNA reads TGTGCCAGCAGCCAAGGCCACGGTGGGTCGAACACCGGGGAGCTGTTTTTT. It specifies CASSQGHGGSNTGELFF.